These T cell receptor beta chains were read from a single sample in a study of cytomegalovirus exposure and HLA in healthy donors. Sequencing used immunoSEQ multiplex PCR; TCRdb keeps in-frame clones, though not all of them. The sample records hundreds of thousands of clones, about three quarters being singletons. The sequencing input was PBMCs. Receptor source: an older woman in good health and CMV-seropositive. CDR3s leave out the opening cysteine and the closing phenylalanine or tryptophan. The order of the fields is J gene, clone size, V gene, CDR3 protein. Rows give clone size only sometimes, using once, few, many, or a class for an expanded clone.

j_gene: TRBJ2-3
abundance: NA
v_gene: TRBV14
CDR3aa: ASSQDGPLWGTDTQY

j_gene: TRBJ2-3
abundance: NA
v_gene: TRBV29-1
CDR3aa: SVGVVLAGLTDTQY

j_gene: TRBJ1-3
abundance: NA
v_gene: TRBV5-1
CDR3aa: ASSTGGGNTIY

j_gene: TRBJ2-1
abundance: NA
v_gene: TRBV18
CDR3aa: ASSGTSGGGGYNEQF

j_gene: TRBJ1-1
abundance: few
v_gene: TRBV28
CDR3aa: ASSTGTVNTEAF

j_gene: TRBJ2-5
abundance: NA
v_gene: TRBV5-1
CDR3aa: ASSLTLAGGETQY

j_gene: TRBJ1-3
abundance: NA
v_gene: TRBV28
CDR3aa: ASSFTRISGNTIY

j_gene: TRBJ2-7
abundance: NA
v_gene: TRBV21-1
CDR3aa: ASSTCGTALSYEQY

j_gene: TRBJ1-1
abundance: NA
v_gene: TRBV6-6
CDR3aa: ASRAGWITEAF

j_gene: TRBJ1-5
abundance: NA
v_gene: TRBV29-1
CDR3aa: SVWDAGQPQH

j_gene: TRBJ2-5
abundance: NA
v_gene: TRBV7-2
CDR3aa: ASSGVGGTQY

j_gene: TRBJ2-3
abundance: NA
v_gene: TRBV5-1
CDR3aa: ASSQRTGSTDTQY

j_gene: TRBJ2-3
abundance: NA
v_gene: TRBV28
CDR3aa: ASHLTGTDTQY

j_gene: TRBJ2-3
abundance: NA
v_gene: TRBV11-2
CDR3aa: ASSFFRRTSRNTQY

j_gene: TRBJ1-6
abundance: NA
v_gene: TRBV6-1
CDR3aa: ASSARDRGSPLH

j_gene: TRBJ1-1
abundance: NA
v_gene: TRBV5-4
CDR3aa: ASTGWESNTEAF

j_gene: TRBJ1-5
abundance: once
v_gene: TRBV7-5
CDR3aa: VRTRQEICNQPQH